What follows describes a single T cell receptor (beta chain). Profiled with immunoSEQ multiplex PCR; TCRdb holds only in-frame clones, not every one. The repertoire has approximately 220,000 clones, about 83% of them found once; the top ten carry 8.2%. This sample was taken from a study of blood T cell repertoires in COVID-19. The CDR3 covers 13 residues. The ends were cut back, 8 bases at V and 2 bases at J, with 11 bases in the middle. Germline CDR1 and CDR2: WSHSY and SAAADI. The origin of this receptor is a woman between 50 and 59 years old with acute or convalescent COVID-19. Sequencing was performed on peripheral blood. This chain uses TRBV10-2 with TRBJ2-3; a possible D gene is TRBD1 (6 bases). The CDR3 reads CASGGHSTDTQYF. The DNA of the CDR3 is TGCGCCAGCGGGGGCCATTCCACAGATACGCAGTATTTT.